The rows below give T cell receptor beta chains drawn from one sample of a study of PD-1 and CTLA-4 blockade in melanoma. Sequencing was performed with immunoSEQ multiplex PCR; in TCRdb, only in-frame clones are kept and a portion is missing. Here the sample spans tens of thousands of clones, approximately 90% being singletons. The input for sequencing was CD8+ T cells from peripheral blood, taken from a patient given anti-PD-1 treatment. All receptors come from a human donor with melanoma. The CDR3 runs from the conserved cysteine through the conserved F or W. The D gene is left open where the match is weak. Some rows mark clone size as missing; the rest say once, few, many or name a class of expanded clone.

D gene,V gene,clone size,J gene,CDR3 protein,CDR3 DNA
-,TRBV6-1,-,TRBJ2-1,CASSDEVQGYFNEQFF,TGTGCCAGCAGTGACGAAGTGCAGGGCTACTTCAATGAGCAGTTCTTC
TRBD1,TRBV10-1,few,TRBJ2-7,CASSESAGGNEQYF,TGCGCCAGCAGTGAGTCCGCAGGGGGCAACGAGCAGTACTTC
-,TRBV2,-,TRBJ1-4,CASSEAAWGRDEKLFF,TGTGCCAGCAGTGAAGCCGCGTGGGGCAGGGATGAAAAACTGTTTTTT
TRBD1,TRBV18,-,TRBJ2-3,CASSTSGGLRTDTQYF,TGTGCCAGCTCAACTTCAGGGGGCTTGCGGACAGATACGCAGTATTTT
-,TRBV11-1,-,TRBJ2-1,CASSPPLLSEQFF,TGTGCCAGCAGCCCCCCTTTATTGAGTGAGCAGTTCTTC
-,TRBV24-1,-,TRBJ2-5,CATSERLQETQYF,TGTGCCACCAGTGAGCGGCTCCAAGAGACCCAGTACTTC
-,TRBV2,-,TRBJ2-1,CASILQNEQFF,TGTGCCAGCATACTACAAAATGAGCAGTTCTTC
-,TRBV3-1/TRBV3-2,-,TRBJ2-1,CASSPVSVASLYNEQFF,TGTGCCAGCAGCCCTGTCAGCGTGGCGTCCCTTTACAATGAGCAGTTCTTC
-,TRBV6-5,once,TRBJ1-1,CASSLRVNTEAFF,TGTGCCAGCAGTCTTCGGGTGAATACTGAAGCTTTCTTT
-,TRBV25-1,few,TRBJ1-1,CASRMNTEAFF,TGTGCCAGCAGAATGAACACTGAAGCTTTCTTT
TRBD2,TRBV7-9,large,TRBJ2-7,CASTGEGGLARYEQYF,TGTGCCAGCACCGGTGAGGGGGGACTAGCTCGCTACGAGCAGTACTTC
TRBD1,TRBV6-5,-,TRBJ2-1,CASQTGLLNEQFF,TGTGCCAGCCAGACAGGGCTCCTCAATGAGCAGTTCTTC
-,TRBV7-6,-,TRBJ2-7,CASSLGDGGPKAYEQYF,TGTGCCAGCAGCTTAGGGGACGGGGGGCCGAAAGCCTACGAGCAGTACTTC
-,TRBV6-5,few,TRBJ1-2,CASSSGLGYTF,TGTGCCAGCAGCAGCGGACTTGGCTACACCTTC
-,TRBV6-2/TRBV6-3,-,TRBJ2-2,CASSSWAGELFF,TGTGCCAGCAGTTCCTGGGCCGGGGAGCTGTTTTTT
TRBD2,TRBV6-4,-,TRBJ2-5,CASSRLAGETQYF,TGTGCCAGCAGTAGACTAGCCGGGGAGACCCAGTACTTC
-,TRBV25-1,-,TRBJ2-1,CASSGSPYSYNEQFF,TGTGCCAGCAGTGGCAGTCCCTACTCCTACAATGAGCAGTTCTTC
-,TRBV28,-,TRBJ2-7,CAVGLSYEQYF,TGTGCGGTTGGACTCTCCTACGAGCAGTACTTC
-,TRBV12-3/TRBV12-4,-,TRBJ2-1,CASSYGTFNEQFF,TGTGCCAGCAGTTACGGGACTTTTAATGAGCAGTTCTTC
TRBD2,TRBV13,-,TRBJ2-7,CASSLTGLAGPHSSYEQYF,TGTGCCAGCAGCTTAACCGGACTAGCGGGGCCTCACAGCTCCTACGAGCAGTACTTC
-,TRBV5-1,-,TRBJ1-1,CASSLASGGRYTEAFF,TGCGCCAGCAGCTTGGCCTCGGGGGGCCGGTACACTGAAGCTTTCTTT
-,TRBV2,-,TRBJ1-1,CASIPILQDPNTEAFF,TGTGCCAGCATTCCCATCTTACAGGATCCAAACACTGAAGCTTTCTTT
-,TRBV3-1/TRBV3-2,-,TRBJ1-5,CASSQDYYSNQPQHF,TGTGCCAGCAGCCAAGATTATTATAGCAATCAGCCCCAGCATTTT
-,TRBV30,-,TRBJ1-5,CAWSAGAGYQPQHF,TGTGCCTGGAGTGCGGGGGCTGGCTACCAGCCCCAGCATTTT
-,TRBV4-1,-,TRBJ1-4,CASSQENGVLFF,TGCGCCAGCAGCCAAGAAAACGGGGTTCTGTTTTTT
TRBD1,TRBV18,-,TRBJ1-1,CASSSLDRGGTEAFF,TGTGCCAGCTCATCACTAGACAGGGGTGGCACTGAAGCTTTCTTT
TRBD2,TRBV6-5,-,TRBJ2-5,CASSSLAEETQYF,TGTGCCAGCAGTTCCCTAGCGGAAGAGACCCAGTACTTC
TRBD2,TRBV28,few,TRBJ2-5,CASSLEAGEGETQYF,TGTGCCAGCAGTTTGGAAGCGGGAGAAGGAGAGACCCAGTACTTC